This T cell receptor (beta chain) was identified in a study of blood T cell repertoires in COVID-19 (dated by TCRdb to 2019 to 2021). Background for the entire study: Collaborator samples came from the United States, Italy and Spain and covered acute and convalescent phases of COVID-19. The samples were drawn from the first 160 participants of the ongoing ImmuneRACE study and from under 1,500 subjects provided by 6 global collaborators. Where available, HLA class I and class II types were obtained from metadata supplied by the sample provider rather than from assay-based typing. A freely available public database, intended as a resource for researchers studying the immune response to SARS-CoV-2, is where the repertoires were released. The prospective study material was composed of cDNA or gDNA derived from T cells, B-cell-depleted T cells, or PBMCs. Subjects who had been exposed to COVID-19, were actively infected with it, or had recovered from it provided the deeply sampled blood TCRbeta repertoires that made up the dataset. Sample metadata almost always included a de-identified subject ID, COVID-19 status, age in years and sex.

Enrolling through a virtual design, the prospective study's participants ranged in age from roughly 18 to 95 years and lived across some 23 United States geographic areas. In the prospective study, cohorts were assigned on the basis of participant-reported clinical history obtained from a screening survey and a study questionnaire. ImmuneRACE Cohort 3 recovered participants were defined by two consecutive negative NP/OP PCR tests, healthcare professional clearance, or symptom resolution. Each participant in the prospective study had whole blood, serum and a nasopharyngeal or oropharyngeal swab collected by mobile phlebotomists. Additional blood draws and questionnaires over a 2-month period could optionally be provided by prospective study participants. Before DNA extraction, prospective study blood samples were shipped either frozen or at room temperature. At the junction V is shortened by 4 bases and J by 2 bases; bases outside the gene matches: 5. The germline V gene yields MRHNA for CDR1 and SNTAGT for CDR2. From the cysteine up to the phenylalanine, the CDR3 has a length of 15 residues. Solely the CDR3 DNA is kept, with 45 bases framed from the first base.

TCRbeta CDR3 regions were amplified from genomic DNA using the immunoSEQ Assay, a bias-controlled multiplex PCR. As for how the authors treated the data: The number of nucleated cells in each sample was estimated from the amplification of reference gene primers within the assay. Sequence reads were collapsed and filtered to measure the absolute abundance of every unique TCRbeta CDR3 rearrangement. For each sample, productive Simpson clonality was calculated by taking the square root of Simpson's diversity index across productive rearrangements. TCRdb retrieved this table from immuneACCESS and kept in-frame rearrangements only. Not all clones are present; in checked studies, unresolved V genes account for under half, and no reason is known for the remainder. Clonal size and the V and J genes are those of that table, whereas D and trimming came from the DNA. This sample holds roughly 500,000 clones; approximately 88% were observed only once. The top ten hold 1.8% of the sample.

On the study overall, not on this receptor specifically: The quantity of clinical and demographic metadata differed by source and by participant and was supplied without curation.

On this clone itself: It lacks a known antigen. Base qualities are not at hand, and no much larger clone is one base apart.

This sequence was found in a woman aged 40 to 49 who had recovered from COVID-19. Sequencing was carried out using PBMCs or T cells enriched from blood (not recorded which). The chain couples TRBV6-4 to TRBJ2-3, with 8 junctional bases fitting TRBD1. For the CDR3, the sequence is CASSALQGDTDTQYF. The base sequence is TGTGCCAGCAGTGCTCTACAGGGGGACACAGATACGCAGTATTTT.